A single sample is the source of the 22 T cell receptor beta chains below, sequenced in a study of somatic mutations in cytotoxic T cells in rheumatoid arthritis. Using immunoSEQ multiplex PCR, the repertoire was profiled, and TCRdb retains in-frame clones only, with some absent. Seen here are a few thousand clones, about four fifths observed once, and the top ten hold about 14%. Material for sequencing was CD8+ T cells sorted from blood. The receptors come from a woman aged 50 to 65 with rheumatoid arthritis.

V gene TRBV11-2 combines with J gene TRBJ2-1; D gene ambiguous. Germline CDR1 SGHAT, CDR2 FQNNGV. V was cut by 5 bases and J by 1 base, with 9 bases left in between. The CDR3 sequence is 14 residues long. The DNA for the CDR3 is TGTGCCAGCAGCCTCGAGGTGTCCTACAATGAGCAGTTCTTC. This encodes CASSLEVSYNEQFF.

The rearrangement links TRBV9 to TRBJ1-2, with TRBD1 matching 9 bases. With 3 bases clipped from V and 2 bases from J, the junction kept 2 bases outside the gene matches. Germline CDR1 SGDLS, CDR2 YYNGEE. The CDR3 has 14 amino acids. CDR3 sequence reads: CASSGDRENYGYTF. The CDR3 nucleotides read TGTGCCAGCAGCGGGGACAGGGAAAACTATGGCTACACCTTC.

In its sample, this clone was seen once. The chain joins TRBV13 to TRBJ2-2; the D is unclear. The V end was cut by 5 bases, the J end by 2 bases, with 9 bases between. The CDR3 has 14 amino acids. Germline V lookup: CDR1 PRHDT, CDR2 FYEKMQ (reference sequence). CDR3 coding DNA: TGTGCCAGCAGCACAGACACAAACACCGGGGAGCTGTTTTTT. It specifies CASSTDTNTGELFF.

Points on this clone: This sample includes further DNA sequences coding for the same CDR3. The chain links TRBV27 to TRBJ2-7; D is undetermined. V dropped 0 bases and J dropped 3 bases, with 9 bases sitting between them. The CDR3 covers 14 residues. Germline V gives CDR1 MNHEY, CDR2 SMNVEV (reference sequence). The CDR3 DNA reads TGTGCCAGCAGTTTATCGAGTCCCCTCTACGAGCAGTACTTC. As protein: CASSLSSPLYEQYF.

The rearrangement links TRBV11-2 to TRBJ2-7, with D maybe TRBD2 (5 bases). The germline CDR1 and CDR2 sequences are SGHAT and FQNNGV. The ends were cut back, 3 bases at V and 5 bases at J, with 17 bases in the middle. CDR3 length: 15 amino acids. CDR3 nucleotides: TGTGCCAGCAGCTTCGCGGACCGCGGGCGGGACGAGCAGTACTTC. Its translation is CASSFADRGRDEQYF.

This rearrangement joins TRBV28 to TRBJ2-1; maybe TRBD2 (6 bases). This CDR3 spans 16 amino acids. Germline CDR1 is MDHEN and CDR2 is SYDVKM. Between the trimmed V and J ends, which lost 3 bases and 4 bases, there was a span of 16 bases. CDR3 region: CASSFSPRGEYNEQFF. The CDR3 coding sequence is TGTGCCAGCAGTTTTTCACCTCGCGGGGAGTACAATGAGCAGTTCTTC.

This chain joins TRBV4-1 and TRBJ2-1, with a weak D call TRBD2 (5 bases). V lost 1 base to trimming and J lost 0 bases, with 7 bases between them. Germline CDR1 and CDR2: MGHRA and YSYEKL. The CDR3 totals 15 residues. DNA of the CDR3: TGCGCCAGCAGCCAAGGGACTTCCTCCTACAATGAGCAGTTCTTC. Protein product: CASSQGTSSYNEQFF.

The CDR3 DNA reads TGTGCCAGCGCAGCGGTGACGGGAGGGCCTCGGGACGAGCAGTACTTC. Amino acid sequence: CASAAVTGGPRDEQYF. The chain links TRBV7-9 to TRBJ2-7, with 8 bases identical to TRBD2. CDR3 length: 16 residues. Looked up from germline, CDR1 is SEHNR and CDR2 is FQNEAQ (reference sequence). V shed 8 bases and J 5 bases; nucleotides not matched to a gene: 17.

The rearrangement joins TRBV6-5 to TRBJ1-2; no reliable D call. The CDR3 loop spans 15 amino acids. CDR1 is MNHEY and CDR2 is SVGAGI in the germline V gene. Trimming shortened V by 8 bases and J by 4 bases, and 20 bases separated the two germline ends. The CDR3 sequence is CASCGEGFPLYGYTF. CDR3 DNA: TGTGCCAGCTGCGGCGAAGGTTTCCCCCTCTATGGCTACACCTTC.

V is TRBV4-1 and J is TRBJ1-2; D unresolved. The CDR3 covers 13 residues. Germline assignment: CDR1 MGHRA and CDR2 YSYEKL. Trimming left V 0 bases short and J 5 bases short, with 7 bases between. The CDR3 DNA follows: TGCGCCAGCAGCCAAGATTTTCGTTATGGCTACACCTTC. Its translation: CASSQDFRYGYTF.

The rearrangement uses TRBV6-1 and TRBJ1-2; the D is unclear. The V gene lost 8 bases and the J gene lost 4 bases, with 20 bases spanning the gap. This CDR3 is built from 15 residues. From germline, CDR1 is MNHNS and CDR2 SASEGT. The CDR3 spells CASCGEGFPLYGYTF. CDR3 bases: TGTGCCAGCTGCGGCGAAGGTTTCCCCCTCTATGGCTACACCTTC.

V is TRBV11-2 and J is TRBJ1-6; D is possibly TRBD1 (5 bases). The CDR3 runs 15 residues. Germline lookup yields CDR1 SGHAT and CDR2 FQNNGV. V was cut by 0 bases and J by 10 bases, with 13 bases left in between. The DNA for the CDR3 is TGTGCCAGCAGCTTAGATCTCCAGGGAGGGTCACCCCTCCACTTT. This gives the protein CASSLDLQGGSPLHF.

The chain is built from TRBV20-1 and TRBJ2-1; no definite D call. V gave up 3 bases and J gave up 8 bases, with 8 bases separating them. The CDR3 runs to 11 residues. Germline V lookup: CDR1 DFQATT, CDR2 SNEGSKA (reference sequence). CDR3 nucleotide sequence: TGCAGTGCTAGTAATCCGGATGAGCAGTTCTTC. Amino acid sequence: CSASNPDEQFF.

In its sample, this clone was seen once. The genes are TRBV6-5 and TRBJ2-7; a possible D gene is TRBD2 (5 bases). This CDR3 spans 15 amino acids. The germline V gene encodes CDR1 MNHEY and CDR2 SVGAGI. V lost 5 bases to trimming and J lost 6 bases, with 20 bases between them. CDR3 coding DNA: TGTGCCAGCAGTAAGGGAGATGTGGTCAGTTCCGAGCAGTACTTC. Protein product: CASSKGDVVSSEQYF.

This clone showed up just once. The DNA for the CDR3 is TGTGCCTGCACTGGCGGCAGGGGGCAAACTAGTCCGAACACCGGGGAGCTGTTTTTT. Its translation is CACTGGRGQTSPNTGELFF. The chain joins TRBV5-4 to TRBJ2-2; 8 bases are shared with TRBD1. Germline CDR1 and CDR2: SGHNT and YYREEE (reference sequence). V shed 10 bases and J 0 bases; nucleotides not matched to a gene: 20. The CDR3 loop spans 19 amino acids.

V usage is TRBV11-2 and J usage is TRBJ1-1, with 9 bases identical to TRBD1. There are 15 residues in the CDR3. V lost 6 bases to trimming and J lost 5 bases; unmatched junction nucleotides: 10. CDR1 and CDR2 from the germline V gene are SGHAT and FQNNGV. CDR3 residues: CASSLLRTGVTEAFF. The CDR3 bases are TGTGCCAGCAGTCTACTTAGGACAGGGGTGACTGAAGCTTTCTTT.

The chain recombines TRBV19 with TRBJ2-7, with D possibly matching TRBD2 (6 bases). Per germline, CDR1 LNHDA and CDR2 SQIVND (reference sequence). This CDR3 spans 13 amino acids. Trimming removed 5 bases at V and 7 bases at J, with 15 bases between. The CDR3 loop reads CASSEGLFQEQYF. The DNA of the CDR3 is TGTGCCAGTAGTGAGGGACTGTTTCAAGAGCAGTACTTC.

The gene calls are TRBV6-5 and TRBJ1-3; no clear D. The CDR3 consists of 11 residues. Trimming removed 10 bases at V and 4 bases at J, with 8 bases between. The germline gives CDR1 MNHEY, CDR2 SVGAGI. CDR3 coding DNA: TGTGCCATTCAGAACGGAAACACCATATATTTT. This codes for CAIQNGNTIYF.

The J gene is TRBJ2-5, the V gene TRBV28; 8 bases map to TRBD2. In germline, CDR1 is MDHEN, CDR2 SYDVKM. V trimming: 3 bases; J trimming: 2 bases; junction bases outside the gene matches: 11. This CDR3 comprises 17 residues. DNA of the CDR3: TGTGCCAGCAGTTTGTTGACTAGCGACATTCCACAAGAGACCCAGTACTTC. Translating it yields CASSLLTSDIPQETQYF.

In its sample, this clone was seen once. V usage is TRBV18 and J usage is TRBJ2-2; 11 nucleotides agree with TRBD2. In germline, CDR1 is KGHSH, CDR2 LQKENI. With V trimmed by 3 bases and J by 3 bases, 9 bases remained unmatched. This CDR3 contains 18 residues. The CDR3 reads CASSPNPASGRYTGELFF. The CDR3 DNA sequence: TGTGCCAGCTCACCGAACCCCGCTAGCGGGAGGTACACCGGGGAGCTGTTTTTT.

This clone occurred once. The chain is built from TRBV7-9 and TRBJ2-5; 7 bases fit TRBD2. The length of the CDR3 is 16 residues. Germline V gene lookup returns CDR1 SEHNR and CDR2 FQNEAQ (reference sequence). Trimming removed 5 bases from V and 3 bases from J; junction bases left unmatched: 12. The CDR3 is CASSLHGWGGEETQYF. The DNA for the CDR3 is TGTGCCAGCAGCCTTCACGGATGGGGAGGGGAAGAGACCCAGTACTTC.

The chain employs TRBV7-6 and TRBJ2-2; 15 nucleotides align to TRBD2. The CDR3 extends over 18 amino acids. Germline values: CDR1 SGHVS, CDR2 FNYEAQ. V gave up 5 bases and J gave up 5 bases; unmatched junction bases: 9. The CDR3 spells CASSNPSGTSGRTGELFF. Here the CDR3 DNA reads TGTGCCAGCAGCAACCCATCCGGGACTAGCGGGAGGACCGGGGAGCTGTTTTTT.